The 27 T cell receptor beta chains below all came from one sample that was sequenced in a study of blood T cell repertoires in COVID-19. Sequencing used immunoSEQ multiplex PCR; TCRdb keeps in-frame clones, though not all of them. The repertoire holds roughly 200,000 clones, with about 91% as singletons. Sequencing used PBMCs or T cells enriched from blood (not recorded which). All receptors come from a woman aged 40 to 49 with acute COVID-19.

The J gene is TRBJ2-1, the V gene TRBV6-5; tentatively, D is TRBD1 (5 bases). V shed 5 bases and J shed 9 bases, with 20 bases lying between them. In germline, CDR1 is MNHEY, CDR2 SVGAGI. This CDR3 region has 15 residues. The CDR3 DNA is TGTGCCAGCAGTCTAACTAAAACCCAGGGTTTTGAGCAGTTCTTC. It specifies CASSLTKTQGFEQFF.

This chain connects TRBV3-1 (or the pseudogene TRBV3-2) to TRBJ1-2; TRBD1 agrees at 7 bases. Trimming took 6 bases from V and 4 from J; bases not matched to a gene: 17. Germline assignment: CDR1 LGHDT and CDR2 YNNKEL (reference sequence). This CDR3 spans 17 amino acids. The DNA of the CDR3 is TGTGCCAGCAGTCATCGTGGACAGGCGGTTTCAGGCTATGGCTACACCTTC. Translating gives CASSHRGQAVSGYGYTF.

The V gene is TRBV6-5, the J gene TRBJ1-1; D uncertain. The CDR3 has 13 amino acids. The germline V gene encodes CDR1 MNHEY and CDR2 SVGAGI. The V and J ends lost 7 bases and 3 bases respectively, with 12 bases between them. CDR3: CASTGSRDTEAFF. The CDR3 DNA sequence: TGTGCCAGCACCGGATCACGGGACACTGAAGCTTTCTTT.

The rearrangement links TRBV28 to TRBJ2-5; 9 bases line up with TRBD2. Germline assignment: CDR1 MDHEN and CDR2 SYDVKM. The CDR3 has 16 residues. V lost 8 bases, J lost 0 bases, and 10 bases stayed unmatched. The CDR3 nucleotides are TGTGCCAGCGCCGGGCGCGGGGGGGTTGACCAAGAGACCCAGTACTTC. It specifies CASAGRGGVDQETQYF.

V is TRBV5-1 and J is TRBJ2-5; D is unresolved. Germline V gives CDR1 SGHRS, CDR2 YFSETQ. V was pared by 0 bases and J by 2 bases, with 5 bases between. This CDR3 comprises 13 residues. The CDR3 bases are TGCGCCAGCAGCTTGGGTCCGCAAGAGACCCAGTACTTC. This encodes CASSLGPQETQYF.

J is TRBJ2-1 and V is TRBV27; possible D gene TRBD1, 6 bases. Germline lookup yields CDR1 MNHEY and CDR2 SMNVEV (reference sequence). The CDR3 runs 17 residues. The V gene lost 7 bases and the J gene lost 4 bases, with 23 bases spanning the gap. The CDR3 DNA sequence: TGTGCCAGCAACTTGAGGGGGAGTCGGTTTACTTACAATGAGCAGTTCTTC. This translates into CASNLRGSRFTYNEQFF.

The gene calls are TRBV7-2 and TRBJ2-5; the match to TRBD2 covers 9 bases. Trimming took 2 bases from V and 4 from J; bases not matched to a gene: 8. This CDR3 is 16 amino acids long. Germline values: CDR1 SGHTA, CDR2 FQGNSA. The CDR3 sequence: CASSLFRAGGRETQYF. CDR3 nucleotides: TGTGCCAGCAGCTTATTTAGGGCGGGGGGGCGAGAGACCCAGTACTTC.

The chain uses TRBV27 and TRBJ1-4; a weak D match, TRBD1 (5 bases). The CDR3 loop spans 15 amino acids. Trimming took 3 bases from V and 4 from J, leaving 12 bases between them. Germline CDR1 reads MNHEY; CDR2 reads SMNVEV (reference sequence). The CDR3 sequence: CASSFTAGRNEKLFF. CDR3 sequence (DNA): TGTGCCAGCAGTTTCACAGCGGGACGTAATGAAAAACTGTTTTTT.

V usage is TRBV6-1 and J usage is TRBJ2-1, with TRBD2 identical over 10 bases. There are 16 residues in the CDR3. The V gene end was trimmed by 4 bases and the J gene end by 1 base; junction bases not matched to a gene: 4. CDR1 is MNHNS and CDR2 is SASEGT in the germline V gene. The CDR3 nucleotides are TGTGCCAGCAGTGGTCTAGCGGGAGTTTCCTACAATGAGCAGTTCTTC. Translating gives CASSGLAGVSYNEQFF.

CDR3 sequence (DNA): TGTGCCAGCTCCCAAAAGGACAATAAGGCTGAAGCTTTCTTT. This sequence encodes CASSQKDNKAEAFF. The V call is TRBV18, the J call TRBJ1-1; perhaps TRBD1 as D (5 bases). V lost 6 bases and J lost 6, with 17 bases in between. The CDR3 is made up of 14 amino acids. Germline assignment: CDR1 KGHSH and CDR2 LQKENI. Combining the CDR3 with reference TRBV18 and TRBJ1-1 gives the whole variable domain NAGVMQNPRHLVRRRGQEARLRCSPMKGHSHVYWYRQLPEEGLKFMVYLQKENIIDESGMPKERFSAEFPKEGPSILRIQQVVRGDSAAYFCASSQKDNKAEAFFGQGTRLTVV.

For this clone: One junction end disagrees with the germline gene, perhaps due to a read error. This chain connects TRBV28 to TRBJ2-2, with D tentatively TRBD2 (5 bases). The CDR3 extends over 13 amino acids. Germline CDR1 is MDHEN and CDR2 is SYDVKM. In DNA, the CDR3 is TGTGCCAGCAGTTTTGGCGGCCCCGGGGAGCCGTTTTTT. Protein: CASSFGGPGEPFF.

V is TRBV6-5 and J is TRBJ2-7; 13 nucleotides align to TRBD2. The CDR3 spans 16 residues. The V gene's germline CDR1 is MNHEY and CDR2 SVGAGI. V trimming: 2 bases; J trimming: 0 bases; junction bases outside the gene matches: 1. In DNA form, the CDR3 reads TGTGCCAGCAGTTACCGGACTAGCGGGGGCTCCTACGAGCAGTACTTC. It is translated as CASSYRTSGGSYEQYF.

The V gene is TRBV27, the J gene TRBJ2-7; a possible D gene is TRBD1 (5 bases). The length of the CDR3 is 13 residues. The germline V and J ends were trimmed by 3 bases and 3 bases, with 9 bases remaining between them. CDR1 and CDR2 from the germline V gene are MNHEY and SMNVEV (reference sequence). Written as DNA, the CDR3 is TGTGCCAGCAGTTTTGCTCAGGGCTACGAGCAGTACTTC. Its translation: CASSFAQGYEQYF.

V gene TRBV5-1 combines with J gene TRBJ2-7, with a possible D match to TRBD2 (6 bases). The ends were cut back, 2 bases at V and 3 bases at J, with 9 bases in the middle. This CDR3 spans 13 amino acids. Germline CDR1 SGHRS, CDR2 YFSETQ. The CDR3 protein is CASSFGGDYEQYF. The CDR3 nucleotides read TGCGCCAGCAGCTTCGGGGGAGACTACGAGCAGTACTTC.

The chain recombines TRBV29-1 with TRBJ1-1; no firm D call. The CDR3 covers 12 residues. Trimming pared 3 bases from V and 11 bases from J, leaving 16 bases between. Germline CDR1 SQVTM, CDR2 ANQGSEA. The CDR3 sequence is CSVDGGEGWAFF. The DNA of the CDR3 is TGCAGCGTTGACGGAGGAGAGGGTTGGGCTTTCTTT.

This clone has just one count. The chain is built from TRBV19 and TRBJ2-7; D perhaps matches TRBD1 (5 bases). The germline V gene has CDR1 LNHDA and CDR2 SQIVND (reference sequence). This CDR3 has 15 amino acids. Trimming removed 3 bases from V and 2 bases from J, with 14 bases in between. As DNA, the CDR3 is TGTGCCAGTAGTATCTCAAGGGGTCCAACCTACGAGCAGTACTTC. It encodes CASSISRGPTYEQYF.

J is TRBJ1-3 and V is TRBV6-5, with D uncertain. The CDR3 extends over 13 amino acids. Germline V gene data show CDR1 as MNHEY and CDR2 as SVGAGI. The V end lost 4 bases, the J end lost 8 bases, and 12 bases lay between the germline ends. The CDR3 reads CASSCRTSDTIYF. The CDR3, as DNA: TGTGCCAGCAGTTGCCGAACCTCGGACACCATATATTTT.

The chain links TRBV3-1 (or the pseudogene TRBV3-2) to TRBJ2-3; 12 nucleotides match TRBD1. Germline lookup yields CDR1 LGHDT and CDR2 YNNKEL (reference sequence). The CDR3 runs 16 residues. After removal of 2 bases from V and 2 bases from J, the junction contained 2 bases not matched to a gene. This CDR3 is CASSQRGQGATDTQYF. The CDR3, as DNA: TGTGCCAGCAGCCAACGGGGACAGGGGGCCACAGATACGCAGTATTTT.

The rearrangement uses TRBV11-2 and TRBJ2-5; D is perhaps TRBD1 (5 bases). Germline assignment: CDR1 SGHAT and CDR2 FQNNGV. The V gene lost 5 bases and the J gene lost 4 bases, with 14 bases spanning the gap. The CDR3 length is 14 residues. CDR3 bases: TGTGCCAGCAGCCCCGAGACAGTCCCAGAGACCCAGTACTTC. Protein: CASSPETVPETQYF. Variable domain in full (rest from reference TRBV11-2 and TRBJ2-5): EAGVAQSPRYKIIEKRQSVAFWCNPISGHATLYWYQQILGQGPKLLIQFQNNGVVDDSQLPKDRFSAERLKGVDSTLKIQPAKLEDSAVYLCASSPETVPETQYFGPGTRLLVL.

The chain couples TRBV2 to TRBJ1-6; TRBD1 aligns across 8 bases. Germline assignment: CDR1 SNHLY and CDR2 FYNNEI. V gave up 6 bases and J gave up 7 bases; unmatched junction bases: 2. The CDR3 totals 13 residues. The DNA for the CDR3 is TGTGCCAGCAGGAGGGACAGGAATTCACCCCTCCACTTT. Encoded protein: CASRRDRNSPLHF.

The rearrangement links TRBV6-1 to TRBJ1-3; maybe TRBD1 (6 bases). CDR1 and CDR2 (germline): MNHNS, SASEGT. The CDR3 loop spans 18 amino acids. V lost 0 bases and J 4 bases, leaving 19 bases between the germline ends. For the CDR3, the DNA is TGTGCCAGCAGTGAAGCGAGGGGACACCTAAGCTCCGGAAACACCATATATTTT. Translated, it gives CASSEARGHLSSGNTIYF.

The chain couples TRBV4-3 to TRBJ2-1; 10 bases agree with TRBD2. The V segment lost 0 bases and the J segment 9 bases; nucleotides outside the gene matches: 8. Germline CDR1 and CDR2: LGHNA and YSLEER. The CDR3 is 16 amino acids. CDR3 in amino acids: CASSQDGLAGVGEQFF. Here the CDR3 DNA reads TGCGCCAGCAGCCAAGATGGGCTAGCGGGAGTGGGTGAGCAGTTCTTC.

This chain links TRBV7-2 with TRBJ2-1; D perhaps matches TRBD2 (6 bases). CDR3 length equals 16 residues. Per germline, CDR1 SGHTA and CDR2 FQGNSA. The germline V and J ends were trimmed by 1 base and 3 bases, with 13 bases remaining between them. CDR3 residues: CASSLDAGGIYNEQFF. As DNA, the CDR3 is TGTGCCAGCAGCTTAGATGCCGGCGGGATCTACAATGAGCAGTTCTTC.

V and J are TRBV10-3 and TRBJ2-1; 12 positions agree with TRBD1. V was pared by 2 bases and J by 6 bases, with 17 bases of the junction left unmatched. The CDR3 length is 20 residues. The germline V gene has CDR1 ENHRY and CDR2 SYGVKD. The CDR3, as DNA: TGTGCCATCAGTGAGCCATTGGGGACAGGGGGCCCCAAGGGGGGCAATGAGCAGTTCTTC. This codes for CAISEPLGTGGPKGGNEQFF.

The CDR3 sequence is CASSARQGLYNEQFF. For the CDR3, the DNA is TGTGCCAGTAGTGCGCGACAGGGCCTCTACAATGAGCAGTTCTTC. J is TRBJ2-1 and V is TRBV19, with TRBD1 matching over 7 bases. The CDR3 covers 15 residues. V dropped 5 bases and J dropped 3; count of bases not matched to a gene: 7. Germline loops: CDR1 LNHDA, CDR2 SQIVND (reference sequence).

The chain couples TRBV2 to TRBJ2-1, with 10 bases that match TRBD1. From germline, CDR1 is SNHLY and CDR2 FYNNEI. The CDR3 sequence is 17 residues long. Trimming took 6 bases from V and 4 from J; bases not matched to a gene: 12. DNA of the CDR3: TGTGCCAGCAGCGACAGGGGGCGCGGTGATTTTTACAATGAGCAGTTCTTC. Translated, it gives CASSDRGRGDFYNEQFF.

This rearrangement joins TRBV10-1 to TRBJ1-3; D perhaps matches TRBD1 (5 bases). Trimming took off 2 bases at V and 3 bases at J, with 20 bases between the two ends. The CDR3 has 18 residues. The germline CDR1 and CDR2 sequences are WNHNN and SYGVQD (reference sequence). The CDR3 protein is CASSEPSGRGPLGNTIYF. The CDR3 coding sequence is TGCGCCAGCAGTGAGCCTTCTGGGAGGGGTCCGCTTGGAAACACCATATATTTT.